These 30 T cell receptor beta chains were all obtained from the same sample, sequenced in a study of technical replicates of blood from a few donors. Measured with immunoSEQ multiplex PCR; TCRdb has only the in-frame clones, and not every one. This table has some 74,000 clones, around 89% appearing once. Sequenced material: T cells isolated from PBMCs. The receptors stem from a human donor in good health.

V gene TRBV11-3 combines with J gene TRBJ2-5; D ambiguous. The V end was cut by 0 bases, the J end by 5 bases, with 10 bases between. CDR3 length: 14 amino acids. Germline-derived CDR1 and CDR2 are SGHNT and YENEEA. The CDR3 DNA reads TGTGCCAGCAGCTTAGATCTGGCTTGGGAGACCCAGTACTTC. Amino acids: CASSLDLAWETQYF.

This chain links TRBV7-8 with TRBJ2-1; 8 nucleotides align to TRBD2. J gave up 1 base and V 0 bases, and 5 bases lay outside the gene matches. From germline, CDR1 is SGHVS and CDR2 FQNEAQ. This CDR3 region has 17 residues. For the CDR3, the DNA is TGTGCCAGCAGCTTAGCGCCAGCGGGAGAATCCTACAATGAGCAGTTCTTC. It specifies CASSLAPAGESYNEQFF. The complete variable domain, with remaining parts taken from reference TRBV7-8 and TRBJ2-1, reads GAGVSQSPRYKVAKRGQDVALRCDPISGHVSLFWYQQALGQGPEFLTYFQNEAQLDKSGLPSDRFFAERPEGSVSTLKIQRTQQEDSAVYLCASSLAPAGESYNEQFFGPGTRLTVL.

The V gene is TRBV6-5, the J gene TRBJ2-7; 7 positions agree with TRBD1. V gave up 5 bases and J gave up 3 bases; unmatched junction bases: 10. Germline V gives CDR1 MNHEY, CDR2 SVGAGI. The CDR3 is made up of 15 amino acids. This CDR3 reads CASSTTLTGYYEQYF. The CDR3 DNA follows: TGTGCCAGCAGTACGACCTTGACAGGGTACTACGAGCAGTACTTC.

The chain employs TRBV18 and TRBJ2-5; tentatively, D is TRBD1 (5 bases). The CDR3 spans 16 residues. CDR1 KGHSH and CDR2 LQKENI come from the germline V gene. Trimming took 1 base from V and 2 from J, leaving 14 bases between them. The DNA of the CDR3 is TGTGCCAGCTCACCACGGATCTCCGACAGACAAGAGACCCAGTACTTC. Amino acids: CASSPRISDRQETQYF.

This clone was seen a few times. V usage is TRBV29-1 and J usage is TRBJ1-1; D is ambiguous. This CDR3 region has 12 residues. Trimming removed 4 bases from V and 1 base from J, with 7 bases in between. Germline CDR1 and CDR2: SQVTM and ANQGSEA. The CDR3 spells CSVVFRNTEAFF. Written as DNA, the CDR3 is TGCAGCGTTGTCTTTCGGAACACTGAAGCTTTCTTT.

CDR3 bases: TGTGCCAGTAGTAACGTGGGGGGGACCTACGAGCAGTACTTC. Residues: CASSNVGGTYEQYF. J is TRBJ2-7 and V is TRBV19; TRBD2 matches 7 bases. With 4 bases clipped from V and 2 bases from J, the junction kept 5 bases outside the gene matches. CDR1 LNHDA and CDR2 SQIVND come from the germline V gene (reference sequence). CDR3 length: 14 amino acids.

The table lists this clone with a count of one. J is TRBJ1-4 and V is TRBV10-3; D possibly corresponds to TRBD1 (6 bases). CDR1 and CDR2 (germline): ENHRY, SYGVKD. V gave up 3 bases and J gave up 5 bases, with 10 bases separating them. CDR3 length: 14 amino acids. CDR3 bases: TGTGCCATCAGTGAAGGACAGCTGAATGAAAAACTGTTTTTT. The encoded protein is CAISEGQLNEKLFF.

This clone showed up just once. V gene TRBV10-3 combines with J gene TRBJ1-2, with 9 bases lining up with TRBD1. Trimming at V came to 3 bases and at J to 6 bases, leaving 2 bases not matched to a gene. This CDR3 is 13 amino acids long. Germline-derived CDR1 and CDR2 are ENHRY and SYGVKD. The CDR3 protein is CAISEQGANGYTF. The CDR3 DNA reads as TGTGCCATCAGTGAACAGGGGGCGAATGGCTACACCTTC.

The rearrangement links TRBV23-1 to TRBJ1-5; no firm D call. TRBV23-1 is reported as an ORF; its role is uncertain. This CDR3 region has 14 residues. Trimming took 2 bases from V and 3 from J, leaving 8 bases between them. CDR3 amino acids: CASSQTGINQPQHF. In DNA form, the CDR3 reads TGCGCCAGCAGTCAAACGGGTATCAATCAGCCCCAGCATTTT.

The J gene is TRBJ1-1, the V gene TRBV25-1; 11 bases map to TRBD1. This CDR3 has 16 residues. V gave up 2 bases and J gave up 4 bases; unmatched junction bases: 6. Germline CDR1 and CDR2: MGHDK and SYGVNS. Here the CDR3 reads CASSELIGTGGTEAFF. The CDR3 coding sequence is TGTGCCAGCAGTGAACTCATTGGGACAGGGGGCACTGAAGCTTTCTTT.

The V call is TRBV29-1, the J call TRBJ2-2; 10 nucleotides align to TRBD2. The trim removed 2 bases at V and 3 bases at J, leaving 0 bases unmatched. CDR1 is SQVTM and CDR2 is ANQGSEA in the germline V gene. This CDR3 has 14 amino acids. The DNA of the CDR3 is TGCAGCGTTGAAAGCGGGAGGGACACCGGGGAGCTGTTTTTT. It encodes CSVESGRDTGELFF.

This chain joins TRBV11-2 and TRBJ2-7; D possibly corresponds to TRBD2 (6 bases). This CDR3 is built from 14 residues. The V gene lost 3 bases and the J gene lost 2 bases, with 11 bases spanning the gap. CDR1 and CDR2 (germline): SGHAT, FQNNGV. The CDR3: CASSLEAGTYEQYF. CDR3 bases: TGTGCCAGCAGCTTGGAGGCGGGAACCTACGAGCAGTACTTC.

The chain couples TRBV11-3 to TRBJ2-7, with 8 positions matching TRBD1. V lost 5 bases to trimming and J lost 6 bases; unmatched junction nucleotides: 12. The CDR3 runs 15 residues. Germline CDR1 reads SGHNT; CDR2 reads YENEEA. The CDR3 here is CASSLSGTGIFEQYF. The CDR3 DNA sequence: TGTGCCAGCAGCCTTTCCGGGACAGGCATTTTCGAGCAGTACTTC.

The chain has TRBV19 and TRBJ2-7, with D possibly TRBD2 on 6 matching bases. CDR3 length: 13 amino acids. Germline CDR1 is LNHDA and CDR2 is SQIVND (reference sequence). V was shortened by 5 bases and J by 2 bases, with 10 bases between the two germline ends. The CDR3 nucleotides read TGTGCCAGTAGTCGCCCGGGAGCCTACGAGCAGTACTTC. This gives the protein CASSRPGAYEQYF.

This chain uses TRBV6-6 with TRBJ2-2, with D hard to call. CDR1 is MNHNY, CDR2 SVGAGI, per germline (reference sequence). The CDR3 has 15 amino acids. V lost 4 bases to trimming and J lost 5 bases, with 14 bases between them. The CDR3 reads CASSSSTRQTGELFF. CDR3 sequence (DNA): TGTGCCAGCAGTTCCTCGACCAGGCAGACCGGGGAGCTGTTTTTT.

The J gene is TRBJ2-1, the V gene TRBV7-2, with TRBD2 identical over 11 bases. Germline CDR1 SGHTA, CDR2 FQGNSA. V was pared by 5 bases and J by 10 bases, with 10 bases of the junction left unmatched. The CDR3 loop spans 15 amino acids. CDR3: CASSARLAGQEEQFF. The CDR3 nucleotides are TGTGCCAGCAGCGCCAGACTAGCGGGACAAGAAGAGCAGTTCTTC.

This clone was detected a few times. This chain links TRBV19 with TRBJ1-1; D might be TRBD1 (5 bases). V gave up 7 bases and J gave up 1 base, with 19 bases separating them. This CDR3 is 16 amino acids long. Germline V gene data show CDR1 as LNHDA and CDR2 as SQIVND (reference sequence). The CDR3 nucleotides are TGTGCCAGTAATCTAATTCAGGGTCTGGAGAACACTGAAGCTTTCTTT. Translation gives CASNLIQGLENTEAFF. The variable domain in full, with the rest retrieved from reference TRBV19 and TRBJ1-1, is DGGITQSPKYLFRKEGQNVTLSCEQNLNHDAMYWYRQDPGQGLRLIYYSQIVNDFQKGDIAEGYSVSREKKESFPLTVTSAQKNPTAFYLCASNLIQGLENTEAFFGQGTRLTVV.

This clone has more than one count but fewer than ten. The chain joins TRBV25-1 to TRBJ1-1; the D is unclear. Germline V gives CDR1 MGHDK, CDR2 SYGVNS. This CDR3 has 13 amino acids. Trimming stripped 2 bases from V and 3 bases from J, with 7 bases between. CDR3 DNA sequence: TGTGCCAGCAGTGAACGGGAGTACACTGAAGCTTTCTTT. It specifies CASSEREYTEAFF.

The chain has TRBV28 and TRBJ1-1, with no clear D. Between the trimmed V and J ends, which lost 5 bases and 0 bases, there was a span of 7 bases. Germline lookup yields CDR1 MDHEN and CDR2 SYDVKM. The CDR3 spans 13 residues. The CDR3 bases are TGTGCCAGCAGTCCCGGAGTGAACACTGAAGCTTTCTTT. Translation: CASSPGVNTEAFF.

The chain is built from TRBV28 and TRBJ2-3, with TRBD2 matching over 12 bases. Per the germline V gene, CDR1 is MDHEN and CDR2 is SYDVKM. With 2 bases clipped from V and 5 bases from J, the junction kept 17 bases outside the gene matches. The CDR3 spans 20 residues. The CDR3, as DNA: TGTGCCAGCAGTTTACTCTTTTCTAGCGGGAGGGCCGGGGAACGAGATACGCAGTATTTT. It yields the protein CASSLLFSSGRAGERDTQYF. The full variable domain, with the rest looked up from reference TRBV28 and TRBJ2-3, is DVKVTQSSRYLVKRTGEKVFLECVQDMDHENMFWYRQDPGLGLRLIYFSYDVKMKEKGDIPEGYSVSREKKERFSLILESASTNQTSMYLCASSLLFSSGRAGERDTQYFGPGTRLTVL.

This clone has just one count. CDR3 protein: CASSFSGTYNEQFF. The CDR3 nucleotides are TGTGCCAGCAGCTTTAGCGGGACCTACAATGAGCAGTTCTTC. The V call is TRBV13, the J call TRBJ2-1; 8 positions agree with TRBD2. The ends lost 3 bases at V and 2 bases at J; junction bases unmatched: 0. The CDR3 totals 14 residues. The V gene's germline CDR1 is PRHDT and CDR2 FYEKMQ (reference sequence).

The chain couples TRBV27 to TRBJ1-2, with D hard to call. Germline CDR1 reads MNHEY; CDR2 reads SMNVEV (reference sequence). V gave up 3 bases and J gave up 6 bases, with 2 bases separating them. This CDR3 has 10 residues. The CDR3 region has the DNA TGTGCCAGCAGTTTCAATGGCTACACCTTC. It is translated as CASSFNGYTF.

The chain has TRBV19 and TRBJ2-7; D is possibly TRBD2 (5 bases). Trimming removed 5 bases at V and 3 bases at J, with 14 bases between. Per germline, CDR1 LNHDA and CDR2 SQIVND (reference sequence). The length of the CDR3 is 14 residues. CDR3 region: CASSELRTDYEQYF. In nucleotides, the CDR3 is TGTGCCAGTAGTGAACTTAGGACTGACTACGAGCAGTACTTC.

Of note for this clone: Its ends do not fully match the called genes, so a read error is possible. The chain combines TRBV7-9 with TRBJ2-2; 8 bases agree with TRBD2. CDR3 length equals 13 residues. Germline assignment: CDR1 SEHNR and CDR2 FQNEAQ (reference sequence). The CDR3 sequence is CAGGLAATGELFF. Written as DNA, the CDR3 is TGCGCCGGAGGACTAGCAGCTACCGGGGAGCTGTTTTTT.

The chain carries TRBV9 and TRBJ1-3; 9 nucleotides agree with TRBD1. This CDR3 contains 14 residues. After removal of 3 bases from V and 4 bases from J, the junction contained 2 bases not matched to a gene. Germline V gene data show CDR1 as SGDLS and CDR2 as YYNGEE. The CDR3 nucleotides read TGTGCCAGCAGCGCGGGACAGGGAGGAAACACCATATATTTT. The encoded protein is CASSAGQGGNTIYF.

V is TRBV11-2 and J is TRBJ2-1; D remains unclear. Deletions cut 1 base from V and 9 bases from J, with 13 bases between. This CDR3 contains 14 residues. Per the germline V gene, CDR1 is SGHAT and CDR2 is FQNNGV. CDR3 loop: CASSLASLAGEQFF. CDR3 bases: TGTGCCAGCAGCTTAGCTTCATTAGCCGGTGAGCAGTTCTTC. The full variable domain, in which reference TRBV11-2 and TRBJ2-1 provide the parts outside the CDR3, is EAGVAQSPRYKIIEKRQSVAFWCNPISGHATLYWYQQILGQGPKLLIQFQNNGVVDDSQLPKDRFSAERLKGVDSTLKIQPAKLEDSAVYLCASSLASLAGEQFFGPGTRLTVL.

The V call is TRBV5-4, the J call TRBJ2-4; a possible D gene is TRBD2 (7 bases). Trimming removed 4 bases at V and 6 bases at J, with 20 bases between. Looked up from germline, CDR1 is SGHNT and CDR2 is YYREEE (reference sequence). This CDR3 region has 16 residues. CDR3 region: CASSPPGEGTLNIQYF. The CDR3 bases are TGTGCCAGCAGCCCCCCTGGGGAGGGGACATTAAACATTCAGTACTTC.

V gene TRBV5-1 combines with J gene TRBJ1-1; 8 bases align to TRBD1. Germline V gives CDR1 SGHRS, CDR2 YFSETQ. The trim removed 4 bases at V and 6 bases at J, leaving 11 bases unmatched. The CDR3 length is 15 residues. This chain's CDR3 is CASSIDRGGISEAFF. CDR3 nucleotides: TGCGCCAGCAGCATAGACAGGGGAGGTATCTCTGAAGCTTTCTTT.

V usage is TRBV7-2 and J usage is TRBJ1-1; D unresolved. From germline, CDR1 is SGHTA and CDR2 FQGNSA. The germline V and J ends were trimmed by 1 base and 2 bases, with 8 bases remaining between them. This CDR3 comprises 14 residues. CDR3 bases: TGTGCCAGCAGCTTAGAGCAGGATAACACTGAAGCTTTCTTT. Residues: CASSLEQDNTEAFF.

The CDR3 nucleotides are TGTGCCAGTAGTATGTCAGCGGGAGTCTCCTACAATGAGCAGTTCTTC. Its translation is CASSMSAGVSYNEQFF. The chain is built from TRBV19 and TRBJ2-1; TRBD2 aligns across 8 bases. This CDR3 has 16 amino acids. V gave up 3 bases and J gave up 0 bases; unmatched junction bases: 4. Germline CDR1 reads LNHDA; CDR2 reads SQIVND (reference sequence).